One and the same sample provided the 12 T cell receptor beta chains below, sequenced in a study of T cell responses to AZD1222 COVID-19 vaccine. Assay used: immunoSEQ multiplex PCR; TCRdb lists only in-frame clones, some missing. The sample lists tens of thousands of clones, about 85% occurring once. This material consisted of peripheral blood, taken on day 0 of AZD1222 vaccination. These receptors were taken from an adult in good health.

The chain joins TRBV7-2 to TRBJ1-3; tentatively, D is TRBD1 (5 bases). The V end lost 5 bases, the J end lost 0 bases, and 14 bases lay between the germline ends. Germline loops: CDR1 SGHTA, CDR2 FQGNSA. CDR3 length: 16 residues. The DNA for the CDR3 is TGTGCCAGCAGCCCCGGGACGGTTCTCTCTGGAAACACCATATATTTT. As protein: CASSPGTVLSGNTIYF.

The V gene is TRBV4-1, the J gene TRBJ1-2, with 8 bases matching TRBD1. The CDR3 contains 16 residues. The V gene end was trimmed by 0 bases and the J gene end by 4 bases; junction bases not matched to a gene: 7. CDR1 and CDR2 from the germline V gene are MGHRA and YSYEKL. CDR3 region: CASSQEGPGGGYGYTF. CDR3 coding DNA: TGCGCCAGCAGCCAAGAAGGGCCAGGGGGCGGCTATGGCTACACCTTC.

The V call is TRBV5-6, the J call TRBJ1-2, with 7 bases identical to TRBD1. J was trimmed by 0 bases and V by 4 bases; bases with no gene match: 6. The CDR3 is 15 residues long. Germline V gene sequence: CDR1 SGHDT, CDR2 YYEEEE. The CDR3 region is CASSNRDRANYGYTF. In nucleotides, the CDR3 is TGTGCCAGCAGCAATAGGGACAGAGCTAACTATGGCTACACCTTC.

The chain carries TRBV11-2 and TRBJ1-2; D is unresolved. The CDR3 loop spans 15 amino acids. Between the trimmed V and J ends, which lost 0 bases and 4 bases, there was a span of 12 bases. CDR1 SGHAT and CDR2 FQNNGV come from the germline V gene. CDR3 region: CASSLDQTAPYGYTF. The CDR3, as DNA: TGTGCCAGCAGCTTAGACCAGACGGCCCCCTATGGCTACACCTTC.

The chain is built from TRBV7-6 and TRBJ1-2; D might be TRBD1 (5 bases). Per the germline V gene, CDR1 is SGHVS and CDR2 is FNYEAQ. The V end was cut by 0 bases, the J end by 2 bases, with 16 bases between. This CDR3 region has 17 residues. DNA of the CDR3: TGTGCCAGCAGCTTAGCGCTTGCGGGACGGATCAACTATGGCTACACCTTC. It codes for CASSLALAGRINYGYTF.

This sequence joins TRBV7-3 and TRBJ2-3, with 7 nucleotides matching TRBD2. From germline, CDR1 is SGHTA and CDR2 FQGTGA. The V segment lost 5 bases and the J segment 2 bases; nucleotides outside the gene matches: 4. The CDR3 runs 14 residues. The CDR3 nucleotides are TGTGCCAGCAGCGGGCGGGGGACCACAGATACGCAGTATTTT. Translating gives CASSGRGTTDTQYF.

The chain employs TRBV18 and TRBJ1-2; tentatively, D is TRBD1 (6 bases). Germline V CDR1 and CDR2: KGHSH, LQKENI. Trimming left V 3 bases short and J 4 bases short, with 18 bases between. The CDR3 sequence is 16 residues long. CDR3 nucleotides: TGTGCCAGCTCACCCCGGAGAGAGGAGACAGGCTATGGCTACACCTTC. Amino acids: CASSPRREETGYGYTF.

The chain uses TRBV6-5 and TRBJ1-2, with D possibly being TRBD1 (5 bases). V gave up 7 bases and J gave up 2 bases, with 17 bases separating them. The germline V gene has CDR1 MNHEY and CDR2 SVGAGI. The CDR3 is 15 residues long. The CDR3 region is CASTRGDGTNYGYTF. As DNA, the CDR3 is TGTGCCAGCACCCGGGGAGATGGGACCAACTATGGCTACACCTTC.

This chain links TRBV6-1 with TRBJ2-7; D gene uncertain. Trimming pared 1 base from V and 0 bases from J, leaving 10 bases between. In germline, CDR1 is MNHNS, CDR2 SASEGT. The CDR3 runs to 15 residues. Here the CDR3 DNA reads TGTGCCAGCAGTGAAGACCCACTTAACTCCTACGAGCAGTACTTC. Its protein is CASSEDPLNSYEQYF.

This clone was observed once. CDR3 residues: CASALSGRKNTEAFF. The DNA of the CDR3 is TGCGCCAGCGCTCTATCTGGACGGAAGAACACTGAAGCTTTCTTT. The chain has TRBV5-1 and TRBJ1-1, with unresolved D. Trimming took off 7 bases at V and 1 base at J, with 17 bases between the two ends. The CDR3 is 15 residues long. Germline V gene data show CDR1 as SGHRS and CDR2 as YFSETQ.

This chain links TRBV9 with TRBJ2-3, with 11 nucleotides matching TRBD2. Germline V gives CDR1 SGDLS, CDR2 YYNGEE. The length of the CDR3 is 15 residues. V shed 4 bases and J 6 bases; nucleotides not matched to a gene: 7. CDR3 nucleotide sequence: TGTGCCAGCAGCCCAAACGTAGCGGGGGGGGATACGCAGTATTTT. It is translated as CASSPNVAGGDTQYF.

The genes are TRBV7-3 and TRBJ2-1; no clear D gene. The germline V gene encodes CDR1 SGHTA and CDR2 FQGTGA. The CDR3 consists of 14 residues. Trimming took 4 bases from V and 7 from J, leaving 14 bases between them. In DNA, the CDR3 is TGTGCCAGCAGCTCCCGGAGCGCGGTGAATGAGCAGTTCTTC. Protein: CASSSRSAVNEQFF.